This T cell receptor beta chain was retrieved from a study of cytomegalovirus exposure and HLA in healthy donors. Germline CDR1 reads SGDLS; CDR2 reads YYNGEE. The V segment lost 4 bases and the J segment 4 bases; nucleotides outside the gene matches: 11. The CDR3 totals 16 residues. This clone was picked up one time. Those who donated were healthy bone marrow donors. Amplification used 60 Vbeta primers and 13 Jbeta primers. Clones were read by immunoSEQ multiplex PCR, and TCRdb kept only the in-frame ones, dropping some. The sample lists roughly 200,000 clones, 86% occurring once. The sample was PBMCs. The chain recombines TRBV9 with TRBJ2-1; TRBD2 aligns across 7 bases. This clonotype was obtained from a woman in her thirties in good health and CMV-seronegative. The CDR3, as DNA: TGTGCCAGCAGCTCTAGTGGTCTAGCGGAATACAATGAGCAGTTCTTC. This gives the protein CASSSSGLAEYNEQFF.